Sequencing of this T cell receptor beta chain was carried out in a study of identical twins. Study conclusions and caveats: Zero-insertion results could be subject to partial confounding by invariant MAIT and iNKT cells. Excess low generation probability was seen in twin-shared out-of-frame alpha sequences.

After template switching added a universal primer site, the resulting cDNA carried unique molecular identifiers. TCRdb redid the calling of the 5' RACE reads with MiXCR, one entry per CDR3 protein. This sample has about 150,000 distinct CDR3 sequences; approximately 4% occur once, and the top ten carry about 7.8%. Healthy Caucasians, and only they, were the donors. Worth noting for this clonotype: Antigen specificity is unknown.

V was cut by 0 bases and J by 11 bases, with 12 bases left in between. CDR1 is MNHEY and CDR2 is SVGAGI in the germline V gene. The CDR3 covers 13 residues. V gene TRBV6-5 combines with J gene TRBJ2-3; TRBD2 is a possible D gene (6 bases). This TCR was sampled from a man between 18 and 29 years old in good health. The sample consisted of memory T cells sorted from blood. CDR3 loop: CASSYSTGREQYF. In nucleotides, the CDR3 is TGTGCCAGCAGTTACTCGACGGGGCGGGAGCAGTATTTT.